This T cell receptor beta chain was observed in a study of monozygotic twins with inflammatory bowel disease. Study observations and caveats: No discrimination was achieved between different T cell subtypes. Among patients, repertoires may have gained variability from differing immunosuppressive treatments.

Comment on this clonotype: As yet, its antigen is unknown.

Researchers collected over 2 ml of blood per donor. The authors isolated total RNA from whole blood without sorting T cells. TCRdb re-analyzed the 5' RACE reads; it lists each CDR3 protein once, without DNA. The data show 200,000 to 250,000 distinct CDR3 sequences, and the top ten clones hold roughly 7.7%. What was sequenced was blood. The source of this sequence is a human donor with ulcerative colitis or Crohn's disease, or a healthy co-twin of an affected twin (not recorded which).

The CDR3: CASSLDFGGSPLHF. The V call is TRBV7-2, the J call TRBJ1-6; TCRdb designates TRBD1, a call that cannot be tested without DNA. Germline values: CDR1 SGHTA, CDR2 FQGNSA. The CDR3 has 14 residues.